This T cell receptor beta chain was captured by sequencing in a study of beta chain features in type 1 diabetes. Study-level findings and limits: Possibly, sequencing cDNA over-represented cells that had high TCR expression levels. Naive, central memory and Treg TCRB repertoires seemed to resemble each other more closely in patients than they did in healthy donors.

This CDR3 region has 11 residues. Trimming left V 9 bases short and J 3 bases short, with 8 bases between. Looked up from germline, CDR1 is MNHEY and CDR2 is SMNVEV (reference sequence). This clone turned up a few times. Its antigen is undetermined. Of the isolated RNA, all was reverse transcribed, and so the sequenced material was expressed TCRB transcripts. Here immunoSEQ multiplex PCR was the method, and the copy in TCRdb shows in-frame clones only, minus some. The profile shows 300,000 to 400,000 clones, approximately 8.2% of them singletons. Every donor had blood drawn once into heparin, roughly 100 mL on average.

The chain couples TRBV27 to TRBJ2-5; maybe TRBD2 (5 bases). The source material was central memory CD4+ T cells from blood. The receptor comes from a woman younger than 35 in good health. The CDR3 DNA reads TGTGCCAGTGGACTCAAAGAGACCCAGTACTTC. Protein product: CASGLKETQYF.